This is a list of T cell receptor beta chains from one sample in a study of brain T cells in children with intractable seizures. Only in-frame clones appear in the TCRdb table, and some are missing; sequencing was by immunoSEQ multiplex PCR. The sample consists of hundreds of thousands of clones, about 93% of them appearing once. This material consisted of peripheral blood, taken roughly 5 months after surgery. Receptors were obtained from a boy under three years old with tuberous sclerosis and intractable seizures. The CDR3 runs from the conserved cysteine through the conserved F or W. The D gene is left open where the match is weak. Not every row has a clone size; where given, it reads once, few, many or a size class.

abundance,d_gene,j_gene,v_gene,CDR3aa,CDR3nt
NA,NA,TRBJ2-5,TRBV25-1,CASSEWEAGPYQETQYF,TGTGCCAGCAGTGAATGGGAGGCGGGGCCGTACCAAGAGACCCAGTACTTC
NA,NA,TRBJ1-1,TRBV12-3/TRBV12-4,CASLTLNTEAFF,TGTGCCAGCCTAACGTTGAACACTGAAGCTTTCTTT
NA,TRBD1,TRBJ2-2,TRBV29-1,CSVEDYRDRGGTGELFF,TGCAGCGTTGAAGATTACCGAGACAGGGGGGGAACCGGGGAGCTGTTTTTT
NA,TRBD1,TRBJ1-6,TRBV6-4,CASSVRTGSSYNSPLHF,TGTGCCAGCAGTGTCCGGACAGGGAGCTCCTATAATTCACCCCTCCACTTT
NA,TRBD1,TRBJ1-2,TRBV7-9,CASSLGDSPNYGYTF,TGTGCCAGCAGCTTAGGGGACAGTCCGAACTATGGCTACACCTTC
NA,NA,TRBJ2-7,TRBV24-1,CATSVSGDYEQYF,TGTGCCACCAGTGTATCAGGGGACTACGAGCAGTACTTC
NA,TRBD1,TRBJ2-1,TRBV11-2,CASSTDRGQYNEQFF,TGTGCCAGCAGCACAGACAGGGGGCAGTACAATGAGCAGTTCTTC
NA,NA,TRBJ1-1,TRBV9,CASSVIPPPGVNTEAFF,TGTGCCAGCAGCGTAATTCCCCCACCGGGGGTTAACACTGAAGCTTTCTTT
NA,TRBD1,TRBJ2-5,TRBV5-1,CASSGTGTGETQYF,TGCGCCAGCAGCGGGACAGGGACGGGAGAGACCCAGTACTTC
NA,NA,TRBJ1-1,TRBV12-3/TRBV12-4,CASSGRTEAFF,TGTGCCAGCAGTGGGAGAACTGAAGCTTTCTTT
NA,NA,TRBJ1-2,TRBV24-1,CATARFAGICYGYTF,TGTGCCACCGCTCGATTTGCAGGAATTTGTTATGGCTACACCTTC
NA,NA,TRBJ1-2,TRBV5-6,CASSSSPGADYGYTF,TGTGCCAGCAGCTCAAGCCCAGGGGCGGACTATGGCTACACCTTC
NA,NA,TRBJ2-1,TRBV19,CASSILPTGHEQFF,TGTGCCAGTAGTATCCTACCCACGGGCCATGAGCAGTTCTTC
NA,NA,TRBJ1-1,TRBV29-1,CSASTVNTEAFF,TGCAGCGCCTCGACAGTGAACACTGAAGCTTTCTTT
few,NA,TRBJ2-7,TRBV2,CASSNYEQYF,TGTGCCAGCTCGAACTACGAGCAGTACTTC
NA,NA,TRBJ2-3,TRBV6-5,CASSFGGLPTDTQYF,TGTGCCAGCAGTTTCGGAGGGCTCCCCACAGATACGCAGTATTTT
NA,TRBD2,TRBJ2-7,TRBV4-1,CASSTLAGTYEQYF,TGCGCCAGCAGCACCCTAGCGGGGACCTACGAGCAGTACTTC
NA,TRBD2,TRBJ2-7,TRBV24-1,CATNGSGNPYEQYF,TGTGCCACCAACGGAAGCGGGAATCCCTACGAGCAGTACTTC
NA,TRBD1,TRBJ2-7,TRBV3-1/TRBV3-2,CASSHLGTGGYEQYF,TGTGCCAGCAGCCACCTCGGGACAGGGGGCTACGAGCAGTACTTC
NA,NA,TRBJ1-2,TRBV6-5,CASSYSVQRGSGYTF,TGTGCCAGCAGTTATTCGGTCCAGAGAGGATCTGGCTACACCTTC